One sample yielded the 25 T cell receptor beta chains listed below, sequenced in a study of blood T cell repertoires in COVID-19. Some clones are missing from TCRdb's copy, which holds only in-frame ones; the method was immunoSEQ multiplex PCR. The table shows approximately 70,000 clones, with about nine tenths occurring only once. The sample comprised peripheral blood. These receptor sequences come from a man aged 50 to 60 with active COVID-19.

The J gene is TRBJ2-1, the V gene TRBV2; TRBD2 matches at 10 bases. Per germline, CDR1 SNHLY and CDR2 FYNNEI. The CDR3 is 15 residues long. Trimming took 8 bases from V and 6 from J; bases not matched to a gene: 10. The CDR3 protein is CASGFGAGGTNEQFF. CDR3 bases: TGTGCCAGCGGCTTCGGAGCGGGGGGGACCAATGAGCAGTTCTTC.

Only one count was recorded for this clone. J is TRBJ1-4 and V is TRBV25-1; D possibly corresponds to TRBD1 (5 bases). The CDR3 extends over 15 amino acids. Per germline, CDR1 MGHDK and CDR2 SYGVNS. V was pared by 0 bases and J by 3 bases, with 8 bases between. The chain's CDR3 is CASSEYRGSNEKLFF. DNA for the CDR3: TGTGCCAGCAGTGAATATCGGGGGTCTAATGAAAAACTGTTTTTT.

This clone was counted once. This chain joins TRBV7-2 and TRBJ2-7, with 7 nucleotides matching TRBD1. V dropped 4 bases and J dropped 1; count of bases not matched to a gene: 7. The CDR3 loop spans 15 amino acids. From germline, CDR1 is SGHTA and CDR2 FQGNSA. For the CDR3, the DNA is TGTGCCAGCAGCTCTCGGACAGGTGGTTCCTACGAGCAGTACTTC. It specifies CASSSRTGGSYEQYF.

CDR3 in DNA: TGTGCCAGCAGCTCGCCGCCCGGGGTCTACAATGAGCAGTTCTTC. Its translation is CASSSPPGVYNEQFF. J is TRBJ2-1 and V is TRBV7-2, with D possibly TRBD2 on 5 matching bases. Germline V lookup: CDR1 SGHTA, CDR2 FQGNSA. V lost 4 bases, J lost 3 bases, and 13 bases lay in between. There are 15 residues in the CDR3. The whole variable domain, filled in from reference TRBV7-2 and TRBJ2-1, reads GAGVSQSPSNKVTEKGKDVELRCDPISGHTALYWYRQSLGQGLEFLIYFQGNSAPDKSGLPSDRFSAERTGGSVSTLTIQRTQQEDSAVYLCASSSPPGVYNEQFFGPGTRLTVL.

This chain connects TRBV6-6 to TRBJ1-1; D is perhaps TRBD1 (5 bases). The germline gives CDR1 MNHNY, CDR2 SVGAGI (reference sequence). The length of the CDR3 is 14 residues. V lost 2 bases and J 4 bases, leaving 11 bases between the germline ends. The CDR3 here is CASSYARAVTEAFF. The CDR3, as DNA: TGTGCCAGCAGTTACGCCAGGGCGGTCACTGAAGCTTTCTTT.

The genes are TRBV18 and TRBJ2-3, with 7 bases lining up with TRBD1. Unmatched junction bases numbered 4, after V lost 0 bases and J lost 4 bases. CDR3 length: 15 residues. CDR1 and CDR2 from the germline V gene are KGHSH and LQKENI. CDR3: CASSPPAGGPDTQYF. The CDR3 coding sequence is TGTGCCAGCTCACCACCAGCAGGGGGTCCAGATACGCAGTATTTT. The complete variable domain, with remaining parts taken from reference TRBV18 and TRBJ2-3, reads NAGVMQNPRHLVRRRGQEARLRCSPMKGHSHVYWYRQLPEEGLKFMVYLQKENIIDESGMPKERFSAEFPKEGPSILRIQQVVRGDSAAYFCASSPPAGGPDTQYFGPGTRLTVL.

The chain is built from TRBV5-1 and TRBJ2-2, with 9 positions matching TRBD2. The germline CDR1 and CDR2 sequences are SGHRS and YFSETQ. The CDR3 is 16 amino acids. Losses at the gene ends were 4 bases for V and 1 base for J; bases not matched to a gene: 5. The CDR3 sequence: CASSRGLARNTGELFF. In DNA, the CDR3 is TGCGCCAGCAGCCGGGGACTAGCTAGGAACACCGGGGAGCTGTTTTTT.

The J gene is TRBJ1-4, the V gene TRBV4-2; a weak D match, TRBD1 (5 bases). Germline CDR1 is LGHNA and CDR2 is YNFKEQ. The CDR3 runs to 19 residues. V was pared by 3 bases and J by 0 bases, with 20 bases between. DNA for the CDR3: TGTGCCAGCAGCCAGTACGGCTTCTCGGGGACTGCAACTAATGAAAAACTGTTTTTT. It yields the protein CASSQYGFSGTATNEKLFF.

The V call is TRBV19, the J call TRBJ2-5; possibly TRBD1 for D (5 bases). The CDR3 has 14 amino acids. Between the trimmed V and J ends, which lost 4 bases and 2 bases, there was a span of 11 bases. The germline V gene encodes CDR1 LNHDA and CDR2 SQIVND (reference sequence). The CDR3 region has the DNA TGTGCCAGTAGTAGGGGCATGGGGCAAGAGACCCAGTACTTC. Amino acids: CASSRGMGQETQYF.

CDR3 protein: CSAGGNNEQFF. CDR3 DNA sequence: TGCAGTGCGGGGGGGAACAATGAGCAGTTCTTC. The V call is TRBV20-1, the J call TRBJ2-1; 7 bases agree with TRBD2. V dropped 6 bases and J dropped 5; count of bases not matched to a gene: 1. The germline V gene encodes CDR1 DFQATT and CDR2 SNEGSKA (reference sequence). The CDR3 is 11 amino acids.

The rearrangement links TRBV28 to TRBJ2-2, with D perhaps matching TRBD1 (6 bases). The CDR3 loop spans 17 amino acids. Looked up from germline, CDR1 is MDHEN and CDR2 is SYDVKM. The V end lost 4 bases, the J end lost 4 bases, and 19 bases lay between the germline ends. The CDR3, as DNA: TGTGCCAGCAGTTCCCCTACGGACAGAAAAAGCACCGGGGAGCTGTTTTTT. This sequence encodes CASSSPTDRKSTGELFF.

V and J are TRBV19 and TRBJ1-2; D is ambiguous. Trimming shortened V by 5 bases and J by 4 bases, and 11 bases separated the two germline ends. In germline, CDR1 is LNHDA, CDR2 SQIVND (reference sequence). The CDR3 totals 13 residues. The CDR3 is CASSLQSFYGYTF. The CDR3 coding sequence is TGTGCCAGTAGTCTTCAGTCTTTCTATGGCTACACCTTC.

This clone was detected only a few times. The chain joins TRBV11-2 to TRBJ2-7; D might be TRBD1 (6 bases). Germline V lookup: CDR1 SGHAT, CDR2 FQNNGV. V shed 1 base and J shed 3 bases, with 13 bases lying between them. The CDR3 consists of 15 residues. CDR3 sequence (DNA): TGTGCCAGCAGCTTAGTGTCAAAGGGGGACTACGAGCAGTACTTC. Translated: CASSLVSKGDYEQYF.

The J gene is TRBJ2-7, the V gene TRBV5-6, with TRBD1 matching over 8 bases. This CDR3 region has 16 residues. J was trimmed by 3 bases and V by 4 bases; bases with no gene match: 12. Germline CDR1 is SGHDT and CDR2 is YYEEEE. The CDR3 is CASSLGQGLSIYEQYF. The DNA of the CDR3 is TGTGCCAGCAGCCTCGGACAGGGTTTAAGTATCTACGAGCAGTACTTC. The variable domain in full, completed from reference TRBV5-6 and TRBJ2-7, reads DAGVTQSPTHLIKTRGQQVTLRCSPKSGHDTVSWYQQALGQGPQFIFQYYEEEERQRGNFPDRFSGHQFPNYSSELNVNALLLGDSALYLCASSLGQGLSIYEQYFGPGTRLTVT.

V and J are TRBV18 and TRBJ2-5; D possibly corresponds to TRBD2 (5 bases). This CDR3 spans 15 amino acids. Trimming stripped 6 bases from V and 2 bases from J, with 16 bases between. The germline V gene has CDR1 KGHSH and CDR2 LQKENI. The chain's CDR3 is CASSPAARWQETQYF. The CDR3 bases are TGTGCCAGCTCGCCAGCGGCGAGGTGGCAAGAGACCCAGTACTTC.

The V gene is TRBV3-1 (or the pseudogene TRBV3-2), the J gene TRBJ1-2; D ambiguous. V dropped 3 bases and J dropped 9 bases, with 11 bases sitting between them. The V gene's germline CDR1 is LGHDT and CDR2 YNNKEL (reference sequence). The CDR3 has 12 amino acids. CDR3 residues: CASSQAPTSYTF. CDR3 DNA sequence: TGTGCCAGCAGCCAGGCACCGACTAGCTACACCTTC.

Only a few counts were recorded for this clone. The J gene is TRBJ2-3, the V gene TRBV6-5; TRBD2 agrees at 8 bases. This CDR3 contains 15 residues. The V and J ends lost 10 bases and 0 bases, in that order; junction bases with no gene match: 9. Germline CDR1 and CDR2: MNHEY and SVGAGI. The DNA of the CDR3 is TGTGCCACAGGAGAGCTAGCGGGCAGCACAGATACGCAGTATTTT. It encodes CATGELAGSTDTQYF.

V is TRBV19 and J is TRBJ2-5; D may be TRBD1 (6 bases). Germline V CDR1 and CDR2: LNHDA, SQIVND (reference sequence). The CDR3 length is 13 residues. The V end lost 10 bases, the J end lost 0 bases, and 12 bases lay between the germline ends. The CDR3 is CATLSGDQETQYF. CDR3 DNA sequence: TGTGCCACTTTGTCAGGGGACCAAGAGACCCAGTACTTC.

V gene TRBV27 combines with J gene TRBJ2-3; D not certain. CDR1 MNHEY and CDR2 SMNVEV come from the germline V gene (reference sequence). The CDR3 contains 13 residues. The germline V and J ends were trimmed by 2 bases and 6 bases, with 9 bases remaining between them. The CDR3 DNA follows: TGTGCCAGCAGTTTACTCTACGGGGATACGCAGTATTTT. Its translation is CASSLLYGDTQYF.

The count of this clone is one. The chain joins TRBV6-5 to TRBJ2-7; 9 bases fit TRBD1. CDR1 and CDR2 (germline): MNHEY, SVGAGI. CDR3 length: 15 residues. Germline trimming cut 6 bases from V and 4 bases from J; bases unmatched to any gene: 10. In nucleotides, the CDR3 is TGTGCCAGCAGCTTTGGACAGGGGCCAATATACGAGCAGTACTTC. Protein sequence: CASSFGQGPIYEQYF.

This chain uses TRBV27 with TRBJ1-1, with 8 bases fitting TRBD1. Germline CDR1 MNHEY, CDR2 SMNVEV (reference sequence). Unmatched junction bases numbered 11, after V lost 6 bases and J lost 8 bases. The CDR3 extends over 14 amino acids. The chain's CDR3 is CASRDTGGNPEAFF. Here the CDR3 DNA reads TGTGCCAGCAGGGATACAGGGGGTAATCCCGAAGCTTTCTTT.

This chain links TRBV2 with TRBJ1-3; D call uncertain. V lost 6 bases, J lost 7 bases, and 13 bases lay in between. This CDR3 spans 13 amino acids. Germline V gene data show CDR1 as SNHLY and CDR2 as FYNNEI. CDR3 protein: CASRTGTGNTIYF. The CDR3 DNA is TGTGCCAGCAGGACCGGAACGGGGAACACCATATATTTT.

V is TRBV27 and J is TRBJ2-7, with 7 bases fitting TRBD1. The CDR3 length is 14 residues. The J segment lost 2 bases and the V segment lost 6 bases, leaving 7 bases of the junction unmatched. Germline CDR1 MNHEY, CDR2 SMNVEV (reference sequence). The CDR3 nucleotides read TGTGCCAGCAGCGAGGGGGACAGCCCCTACGAGCAGTACTTC. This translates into CASSEGDSPYEQYF.

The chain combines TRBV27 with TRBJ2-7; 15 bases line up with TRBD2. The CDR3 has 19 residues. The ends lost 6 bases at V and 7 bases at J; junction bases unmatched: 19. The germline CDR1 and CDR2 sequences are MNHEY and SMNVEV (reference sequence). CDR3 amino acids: CASSSTPGLAGGVLGEQYF. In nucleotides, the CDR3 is TGTGCCAGCAGCTCAACGCCGGGACTAGCGGGAGGAGTTCTAGGGGAGCAGTACTTC.

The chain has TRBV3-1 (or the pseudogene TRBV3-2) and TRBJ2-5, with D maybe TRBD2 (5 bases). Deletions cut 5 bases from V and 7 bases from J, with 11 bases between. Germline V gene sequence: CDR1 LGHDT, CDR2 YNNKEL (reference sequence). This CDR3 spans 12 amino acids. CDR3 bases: TGTGCCAGCAGCGAGGGTGGAGGGACCCAGTACTTC. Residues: CASSEGGGTQYF.